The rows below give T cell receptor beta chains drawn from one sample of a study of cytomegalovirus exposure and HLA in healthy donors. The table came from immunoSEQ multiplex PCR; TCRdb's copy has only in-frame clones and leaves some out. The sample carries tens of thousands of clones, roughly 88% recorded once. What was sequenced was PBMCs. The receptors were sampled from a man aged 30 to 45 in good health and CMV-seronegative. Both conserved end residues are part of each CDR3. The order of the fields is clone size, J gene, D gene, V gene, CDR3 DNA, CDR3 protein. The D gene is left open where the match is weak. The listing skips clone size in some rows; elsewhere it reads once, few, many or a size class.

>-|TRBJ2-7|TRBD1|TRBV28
TGTGCCAGCAGCACAATCGGGACAGCGGCCTACGAGCAGTACTTC
CASSTIGTAAYEQYF
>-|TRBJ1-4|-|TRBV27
TGTGCCAGCAGTCCCCTGTATGGGGGCGGTGAAAAACTGTTTTTT
CASSPLYGGGEKLFF
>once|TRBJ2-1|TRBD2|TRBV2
TGTGCCAGCAGCGACCAGCGGGAGGGCCTCAATGAGCAGTTCTTC
CASSDQREGLNEQFF
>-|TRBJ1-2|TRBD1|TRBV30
TGTGCCTGGAGTTTACAGGGGGGCTATGGCTACACCTTC
CAWSLQGGYGYTF
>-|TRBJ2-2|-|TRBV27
TGTGCCAGCAGTGAGAGCTACTCCGGGGAGCTGTTTTTT
CASSESYSGELFF
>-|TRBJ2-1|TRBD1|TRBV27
TGTGCCAGCAGTACTCCCCCAGGGGGCCAGCAGTTCTTC
CASSTPPGGQQFF
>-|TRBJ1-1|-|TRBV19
TGTGCCAGTACCCCCGGACAGACCATGAACACTGAAGCTTTCTTT
CASTPGQTMNTEAFF
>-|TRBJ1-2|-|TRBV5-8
TGTGCCAGCAGCCAGGCCCGGGGTCGGGGCTACACCTTC
CASSQARGRGYTF
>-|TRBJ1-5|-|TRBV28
TGTGCCAGCCGTGACAATAAAGTGGGCAATCAGCCCCAGCATTTT
CASRDNKVGNQPQHF
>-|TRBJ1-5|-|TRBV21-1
TGTGCCAGCAGCAAAACAGGGGTTAGCAATCAGCCCCAGCATTTT
CASSKTGVSNQPQHF
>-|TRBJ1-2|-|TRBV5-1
TGCGCCAGCAGCCGGACGACAGGACTTTATGGCTACACCTTC
CASSRTTGLYGYTF